This T cell receptor beta chain was obtained from a study of T-cell reconstitution after alpha-beta-depleted transplantation in children. Unique molecular identifiers were incorporated when the TCRbeta library was constructed. TCRdb re-called the PCR reads through MiXCR, storing one row per CDR3 protein. The sample holds a few hundred thousand distinct CDR3 sequences, about an eighth seen once. This sample comprised PBMCs, obtained from the stem cell graft. The TCR was taken from a human donor who donated a stem cell graft to a child with Fanconi anemia.

The CDR3 is CASSLSPWDLNYGYTF. CDR3 nucleotides: TGTGCCAGCAGTTTAAGCCCGTGGGATTTAAACTATGGCTACACCTTC. The chain links TRBV12-3 or TRBV12-4 to TRBJ1-2; D uncertain. The CDR3 runs 16 residues. V lost 2 bases and J lost 2, with 15 bases in between.